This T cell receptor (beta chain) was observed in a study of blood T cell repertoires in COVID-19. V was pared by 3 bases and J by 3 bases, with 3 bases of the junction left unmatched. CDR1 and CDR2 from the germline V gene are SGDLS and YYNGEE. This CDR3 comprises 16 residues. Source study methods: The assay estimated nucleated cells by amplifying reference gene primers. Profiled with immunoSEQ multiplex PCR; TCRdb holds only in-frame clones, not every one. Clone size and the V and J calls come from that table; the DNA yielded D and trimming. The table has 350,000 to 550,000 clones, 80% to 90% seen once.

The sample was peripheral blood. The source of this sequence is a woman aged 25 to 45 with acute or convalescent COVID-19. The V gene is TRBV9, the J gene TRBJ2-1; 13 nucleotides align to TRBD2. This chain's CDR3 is CASSGRTSGGYNEQFF. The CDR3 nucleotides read TGTGCCAGCAGCGGACGGACTAGCGGGGGCTACAATGAGCAGTTCTTC.